The following is a TCR beta chain sequence with its context. Its antigen is not yet known. No quality values exist for individual bases; no much larger clone is one base distant. TCRbeta CDR3 regions were amplified from genomic DNA by means of the immunoSEQ Assay, a bias-controlled multiplex PCR. On the study's bioinformatics: The number of nucleated cells in each sample was estimated from the amplification of reference gene primers within the assay. To quantify the absolute abundance of each unique TCRbeta CDR3 rearrangement, sequence reads were collapsed and filtered. For each sample, productive Simpson clonality was calculated as the square root of Simpson's diversity index across productive rearrangements. The table comes from immuneACCESS by way of TCRdb, which keeps in-frame sequences with V and J called. Part of the clones is missing from these tables; in studies checked, under half for an unresolved V gene and the rest for unknown reasons. V and J calls plus clone size are reproduced from that table; the DNA served to infer D and trimming. This sample gives over 300,000 clones in total; 89% of them show up just once. The biggest ten clones account for roughly 6.7% of the sample.

This entry comes from a study of blood T cell repertoires in COVID-19 (dated by TCRdb to 2020 to 2021). About the study as a whole: The collaborator samples originated in the United States, Italy and Spain and spanned the acute and convalescent phases of COVID-19. Deeply sampled blood TCRbeta repertoires from subjects exposed to, actively infected with, or recovered from COVID-19 were included in the dataset. Samples were obtained from the ongoing ImmuneRACE study (first 160 participants) and from roughly 1,300 subjects provided by 6 global collaborators. The repertoires were made available in a free public database intended to serve as a resource for research on the immune response to SARS-CoV-2. The material from the prospective study consisted of cDNA or gDNA derived from T cells, B-cell-depleted T cells, or PBMCs. HLA class I and class II types, where available, came from metadata supplied by the sample provider rather than from assay-based typing. Sample metadata almost always included a de-identified subject ID, COVID-19 status, age in years and sex. What the study reported, not specific to this receptor: The quantity of clinical and demographic metadata differed by source and by participant and was supplied without curation.

Another Seattle source contributed samples from volunteer blood donors who had recovered from COVID-19. Collaborating institutions collected whole blood in K2EDTA tubes following their own protocols. For TCRbeta analysis, collaborators shipped samples in one of three forms: frozen whole blood, isolated PBMCs, or DNA extracted from either of those sample types. V is pruned by 4 bases and J by 7 bases, leaving 7 bases of the junction without a gene match. According to the germline V gene, CDR1 reads ENHRY and CDR2 reads SYGVKD. The CDR3 spans 14 residues, from the cysteine through the phenylalanine. Only the CDR3 region is kept as DNA, spanning 42 bases read in frame from base 1.

Rearrangement joined TRBV10-3 to TRBJ1-2; a stretch of 9 junction bases matches TRBD1. The sample consisted of peripheral blood. This TCR was sampled from a man in his late teens or twenties who had recovered from COVID-19. CDR3 protein: CAISGSDRGRGYTF. The DNA sequence is as follows: TGTGCCATCAGTGGCTCGGACAGGGGACGTGGCTACACCTTC.